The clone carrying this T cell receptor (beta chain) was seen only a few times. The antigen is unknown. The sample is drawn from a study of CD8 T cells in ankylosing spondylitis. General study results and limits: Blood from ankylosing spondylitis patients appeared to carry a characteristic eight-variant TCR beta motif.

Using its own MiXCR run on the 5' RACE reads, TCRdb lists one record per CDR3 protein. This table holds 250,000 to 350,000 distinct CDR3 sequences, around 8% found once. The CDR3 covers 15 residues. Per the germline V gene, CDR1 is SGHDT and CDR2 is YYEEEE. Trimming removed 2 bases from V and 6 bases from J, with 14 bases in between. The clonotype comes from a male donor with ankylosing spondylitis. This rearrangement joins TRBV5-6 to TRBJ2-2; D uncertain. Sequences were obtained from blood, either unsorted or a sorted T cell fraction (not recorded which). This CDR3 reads CASSFLKGSAGELFF. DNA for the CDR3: TGTGCCAGCAGCTTTTTGAAGGGATCGGCCGGGGAGCTGTTTTTT.